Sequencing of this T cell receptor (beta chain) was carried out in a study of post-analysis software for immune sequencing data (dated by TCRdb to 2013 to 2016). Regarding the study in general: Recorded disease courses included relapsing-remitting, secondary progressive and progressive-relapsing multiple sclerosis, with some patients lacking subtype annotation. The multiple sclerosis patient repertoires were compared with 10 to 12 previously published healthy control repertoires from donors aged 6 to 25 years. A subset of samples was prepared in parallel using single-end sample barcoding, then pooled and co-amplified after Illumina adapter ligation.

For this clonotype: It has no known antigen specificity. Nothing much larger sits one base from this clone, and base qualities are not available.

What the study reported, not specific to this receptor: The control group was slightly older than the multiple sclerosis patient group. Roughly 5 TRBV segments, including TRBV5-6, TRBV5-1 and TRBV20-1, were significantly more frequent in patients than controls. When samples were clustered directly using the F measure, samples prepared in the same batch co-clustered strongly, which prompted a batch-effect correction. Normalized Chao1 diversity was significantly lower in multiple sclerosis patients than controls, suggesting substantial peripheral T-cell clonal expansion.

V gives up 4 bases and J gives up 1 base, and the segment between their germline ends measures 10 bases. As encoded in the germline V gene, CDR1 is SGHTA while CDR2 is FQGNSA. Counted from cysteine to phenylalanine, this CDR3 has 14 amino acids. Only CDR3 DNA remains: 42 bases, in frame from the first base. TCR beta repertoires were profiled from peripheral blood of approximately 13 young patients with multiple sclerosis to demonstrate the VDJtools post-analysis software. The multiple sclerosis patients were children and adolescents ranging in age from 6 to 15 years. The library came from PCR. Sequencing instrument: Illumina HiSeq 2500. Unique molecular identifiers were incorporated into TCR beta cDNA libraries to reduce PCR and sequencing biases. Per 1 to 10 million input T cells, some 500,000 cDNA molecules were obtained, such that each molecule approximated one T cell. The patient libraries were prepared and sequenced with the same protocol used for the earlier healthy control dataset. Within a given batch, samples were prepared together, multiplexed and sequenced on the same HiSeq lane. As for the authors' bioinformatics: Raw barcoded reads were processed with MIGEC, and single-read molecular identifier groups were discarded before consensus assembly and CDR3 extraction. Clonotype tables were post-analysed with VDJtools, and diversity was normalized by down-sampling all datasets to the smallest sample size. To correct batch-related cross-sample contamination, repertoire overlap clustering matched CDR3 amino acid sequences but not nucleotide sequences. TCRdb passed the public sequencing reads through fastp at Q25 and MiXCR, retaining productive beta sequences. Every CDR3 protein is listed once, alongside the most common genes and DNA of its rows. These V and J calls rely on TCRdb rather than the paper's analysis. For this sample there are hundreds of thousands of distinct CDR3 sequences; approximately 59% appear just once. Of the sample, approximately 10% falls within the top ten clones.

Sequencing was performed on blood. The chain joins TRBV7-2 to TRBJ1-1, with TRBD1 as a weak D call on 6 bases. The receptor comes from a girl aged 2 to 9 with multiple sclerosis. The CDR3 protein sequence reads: CASSSIQGNTEAFF. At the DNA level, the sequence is TGTGCCAGCAGCTCAATACAGGGGAACACTGAAGCTTTCTTT.